The 21 T cell receptor beta chains listed next were all sequenced from one sample in a study of OX40 agonist ivuxolimab in advanced cancers. The library came from the immunoSEQ multiplex PCR assay. As stored in TCRdb, this immuneACCESS dataset retains in-frame rearrangements with V and J assigned. A fraction of the clones does not appear; measured against another copy, unresolved V genes explain less than half of the discrepancy, and the remainder lacks a known reason. Across this sample there are 15,000 to 20,000 clones, with 80% to 90% seen only once. The ten top clones hold 20% to 30% of the sample. The sample was CD4+ or CD8+ T cells sorted from blood, taken in a trial of the OX40 agonist ivuxolimab. These receptors all come from an adult with an advanced solid tumor such as melanoma, head and neck, liver or kidney cancer.

The gene calls are TRBV27 and TRBJ2-1; unclear D gene. Looked up from germline, CDR1 is MNHEY and CDR2 is SMNVEV (reference sequence). The CDR3 has 15 residues. Trimming took 6 bases from V and 0 from J, leaving 12 bases between them. The CDR3 DNA reads as TGTGCCAGCAGCATGAGCTCTTTCTCCTACAATGAGCAGTTCTTC. Its protein is CASSMSSFSYNEQFF.

V and J are TRBV6-1 and TRBJ2-7; the D is unclear. Germline lookup yields CDR1 MNHNS and CDR2 SASEGT. The CDR3 totals 14 residues. Between the trimmed V and J ends, which lost 3 bases and 2 bases, there was a span of 11 bases. The CDR3, as DNA: TGTGCCAGCAGTGATTCAGGACGAACCTACGAGCAGTACTTC. It yields the protein CASSDSGRTYEQYF.

The chain uses TRBV6-6 and TRBJ2-1; D remains unclear. This CDR3 contains 11 residues. V lost 0 bases, J lost 7 bases, and 1 base lay in between. Per the germline V gene, CDR1 is MNHNY and CDR2 is SVGAGI (reference sequence). DNA for the CDR3: TGTGCCAGCAGTTACTCGAATGAGCAGTTCTTC. Encoded protein: CASSYSNEQFF.

The chain has TRBV7-3 and TRBJ2-2; D might be TRBD1 (5 bases). There are 16 residues in the CDR3. Looked up from germline, CDR1 is SGHTA and CDR2 is FQGTGA. Trimming cost V 5 bases and J 0 bases, with 13 bases left between them. The CDR3 here is CASSQTGFANTGELFF. Here the CDR3 DNA reads TGTGCCAGCAGCCAAACAGGATTCGCGAACACCGGGGAGCTGTTTTTT. Variable domain in full (rest from reference TRBV7-3 and TRBJ2-2): GAGVSQTPSNKVTEKGKYVELRCDPISGHTALYWYRQSLGQGPEFLIYFQGTGAADDSGLPNDRFFAVRPEGSVSTLKIQRTERGDSAVYLCASSQTGFANTGELFFGEGSRLTVL.

This rearrangement joins TRBV11-2 to TRBJ2-7; possible D gene TRBD2, 6 bases. The CDR3 covers 13 residues. The germline gives CDR1 SGHAT, CDR2 FQNNGV. V was cut by 3 bases and J by 6 bases, with 12 bases left in between. CDR3 DNA sequence: TGTGCCAGCAGCTTGCGCGGGGATAGCGAGCAGTACTTC. It specifies CASSLRGDSEQYF. Drawing the rest from reference TRBV11-2 and TRBJ2-7, the complete variable domain is EAGVAQSPRYKIIEKRQSVAFWCNPISGHATLYWYQQILGQGPKLLIQFQNNGVVDDSQLPKDRFSAERLKGVDSTLKIQPAKLEDSAVYLCASSLRGDSEQYFGPGTRLTVT.

This clone was recorded only once. The chain carries TRBV27 and TRBJ2-1; 7 positions agree with TRBD2. Germline V gives CDR1 MNHEY, CDR2 SMNVEV (reference sequence). The CDR3 is 15 residues long. The ends lost 5 bases at V and 1 base at J; junction bases unmatched: 5. The DNA for the CDR3 is TGTGCCAGCAGTCCAGGCGGGGGTTCCTACAATGAGCAGTTCTTC. It codes for CASSPGGGSYNEQFF.

Note on this clone: Germline and junction disagree at one end, which may indicate a read error. Different DNA sequences within this sample yield the same CDR3. The rearrangement links TRBV28 to TRBJ2-3; D may match TRBD1 or TRBD2 (5 bases each). Germline CDR1 and CDR2: MDHEN and SYDVKM. The CDR3 runs 16 residues. CDR3 region: CASSTKPGRTQDTQYF. DNA for the CDR3: TGTGCCAGCAGTACCAAACCGGGACGGACTCAAGATACGCAATATTTT.

V usage is TRBV5-1 and J usage is TRBJ2-7; 7 bases are a match to TRBD1. Germline CDR1 SGHRS, CDR2 YFSETQ. CDR3 length: 12 residues. The V segment lost 5 bases and the J segment 5 bases; nucleotides outside the gene matches: 4. The CDR3 nucleotides read TGCGCCAGCAGACAGCAGGGGGACGAGCAGTACTTC. Its protein is CASRQQGDEQYF.

This chain links TRBV7-3 with TRBJ2-1; D is unclear. The CDR3 loop spans 13 amino acids. The V gene's germline CDR1 is SGHTA and CDR2 FQGTGA. The V end lost 3 bases, the J end lost 4 bases, and 7 bases lay between the germline ends. Here the CDR3 DNA reads TGTGCCAGCAGCTTGTTAGGGTACAATGAGCAGTTCTTC. Translated, it gives CASSLLGYNEQFF.

The chain employs TRBV27 and TRBJ1-1; D is undetermined. Germline-derived CDR1 and CDR2 are MNHEY and SMNVEV (reference sequence). The CDR3 length is 12 residues. V shed 5 bases and J shed 3 bases, with 7 bases lying between them. The chain's CDR3 is CASSGWDTEAFF. The CDR3 nucleotides read TGTGCCAGCAGTGGGTGGGACACTGAAGCTTTCTTT.

The chain links TRBV27 to TRBJ2-1; possible D gene TRBD2, 6 bases. The V gene lost 3 bases and the J gene lost 2 bases, with 8 bases spanning the gap. The CDR3 is made up of 14 amino acids. Looked up from germline, CDR1 is MNHEY and CDR2 is SMNVEV (reference sequence). Written as DNA, the CDR3 is TGTGCCAGCAGTTTCGGCGGGGCCTACAATGAGCAGTTCTTC. Its translation: CASSFGGAYNEQFF.

Of note for this clone: This same CDR3 is encoded by further DNA sequences in the sample. The V call is TRBV9, the J call TRBJ2-7; D unresolved. V gave up 0 bases and J gave up 0 bases, with 7 bases separating them. The CDR3 is 14 amino acids. From germline, CDR1 is SGDLS and CDR2 YYNGEE. CDR3 DNA: TGTGCCAGCAGCGTAGCGGAAAGCTCCTACGAGCAGTACTTC. Protein sequence: CASSVAESSYEQYF.

This chain connects TRBV28 to TRBJ2-7, with TRBD1 matching over 10 bases. The V gene end was trimmed by 6 bases and the J gene end by 4 bases; junction bases not matched to a gene: 12. CDR3 length: 16 residues. Germline CDR1 MDHEN, CDR2 SYDVKM. Written as DNA, the CDR3 is TGTGCCAGCAGCCCCCTCGGGACAGGGGAGCGGTACGAGCAGTACTTC. Translation gives CASSPLGTGERYEQYF.

The chain links TRBV11-2 to TRBJ2-3; weak D call: TRBD2 (5 bases). Germline V CDR1 and CDR2: SGHAT, FQNNGV. The CDR3 loop spans 14 amino acids. The V end lost 1 base, the J end lost 6 bases, and 11 bases lay between the germline ends. The CDR3 nucleotides are TGTGCCAGCAGCTTAGGTCTAGCCTCCGATACGCAGTATTTT. Residues: CASSLGLASDTQYF.

This clone was observed a few times. The rearrangement links TRBV27 to TRBJ2-1; possible D gene TRBD2, 6 bases. Trimming removed 5 bases at V and 4 bases at J, with 12 bases between. The V gene's germline CDR1 is MNHEY and CDR2 SMNVEV (reference sequence). The CDR3 has 14 residues. CDR3 loop: CASSAGLIYNEQFF. For the CDR3, the DNA is TGTGCCAGCAGTGCGGGACTTATTTACAATGAGCAGTTCTTC.

The V and J genes are TRBV7-9 and TRBJ1-3; D not resolved. Per germline, CDR1 SEHNR and CDR2 FQNEAQ (reference sequence). This CDR3 has 15 residues. V was cut by 5 bases and J by 6 bases, with 17 bases left in between. The DNA for the CDR3 is TGTGCCAGCAGCCCCAAGTTGGGAACCTTAAACACCATATATTTT. It yields the protein CASSPKLGTLNTIYF.

The V call is TRBV5-4, the J call TRBJ2-3, with 7 bases aligning to TRBD1. This CDR3 has 17 amino acids. The V segment lost 4 bases and the J segment 1 base; nucleotides outside the gene matches: 12. The germline CDR1 and CDR2 sequences are SGHNT and YYREEE (reference sequence). The CDR3 DNA is TGTGCCAGCAGCCTCTTTGGACAGGCCTTTCGCACAGATACGCAGTATTTT. This codes for CASSLFGQAFRTDTQYF. Using reference TRBV5-4 and TRBJ2-3 for the parts outside the CDR3, the full variable domain is ETGVTQSPTHLIKTRGQQVTLRCSSQSGHNTVSWYQQALGQGPQFIFQYYREEENGRGNFPPRFSGLQFPNYSSELNVNALELDDSALYLCASSLFGQAFRTDTQYFGPGTRLTVL.

V is TRBV21-1 and J is TRBJ2-5. The J call is doubtful: the DNA matches TRBJ2-7 better. TRBV21-1 is termed a pseudogene. The CDR3 is 13 residues long. The CDR3 here is CANMGGTSYEQYF. The CDR3 DNA is TGTGCCAACATGGGCGGTACCTCCTACGAGCAGTACTTC.

The chain carries TRBV9 and TRBJ2-7; tentative D call: TRBD2 (5 bases). The CDR3 spans 13 residues. With 0 bases removed from V and 7 bases from J, the gap between germline ends came to 11 bases. Germline loops: CDR1 SGDLS, CDR2 YYNGEE. The DNA for the CDR3 is TGTGCCAGCAGCGTAGGAGGGTCGCGGGAGCAGTACTTC. Its protein is CASSVGGSREQYF.

The rearrangement uses TRBV2 and TRBJ2-7; no firm D call. Germline lookup yields CDR1 SNHLY and CDR2 FYNNEI. CDR3 length: 13 amino acids. Deletions cut 0 bases from V and 3 bases from J, with 6 bases between. The DNA of the CDR3 is TGTGCCAGCAGTGAAGCCCTGGGCTACGAGCAGTACTTC. Translation: CASSEALGYEQYF. The full variable domain, in which reference TRBV2 and TRBJ2-7 provide the parts outside the CDR3, is EPEVTQTPSHQVTQMGQEVILRCVPISNHLYFYWYRQILGQKVEFLVSFYNNEISEKSEIFDDQFSVERPDGSNFTLKIRSTKLEDSAMYFCASSEALGYEQYFGPGTRLTVT.

The V and J genes are TRBV7-8 and TRBJ2-1, with 10 bases matching TRBD2. The CDR3 loop spans 14 amino acids. Trimming took 3 bases from V and 14 from J; bases not matched to a gene: 10. Per the germline V gene, CDR1 is SGHVS and CDR2 is FQNEAQ. CDR3 residues: CASSLSGGDPEEFF. CDR3 bases: TGTGCCAGCAGCTTGAGCGGGGGGGACCCAGAGGAGTTCTTC.